This is a list of T cell receptor beta chains from one sample in a study of blood T cell repertoires in COVID-19. Profiled with immunoSEQ multiplex PCR; TCRdb holds only in-frame clones, not every one. In the table there are roughly 80,000 clones, about 87% of which are singletons. What was sequenced was peripheral blood. Receptors originate from a man between 45 and 60 years old with active COVID-19. Both conserved end residues are part of each CDR3. D genes are given only for firm matches. For some rows the clone size is stated as once, few or many, or as a class when expanded; others skip it.

TRBJ2-2 . TRBV11-2 TRBD1 TGTGCCAGCAGCTCGCCGGGACAGGGGGCGGTCGGGGAGCTGTTTTTT CASSSPGQGAVGELFF
TRBJ1-4 once TRBV19 TRBD1 TGTGCCAGTAGTAACGACAGGGGTACCAATGAAAAACTGTTTTTT CASSNDRGTNEKLFF
TRBJ1-3 . TRBV9 . TGTGCCAGCAGCCCTGACGAGGCTCCTGGAAACACCATATATTTT CASSPDEAPGNTIYF
TRBJ2-7 . TRBV27 TRBD1 TGTGCCAGCAAAAGGGACAGGGACGCCGAGCAGTACTTC CASKRDRDAEQYF
TRBJ2-5 . TRBV9 TRBD1 TGTGCCAGCAGCCTAACAGGGGTCCCGTACCGAGAGACCCAGTACTTC CASSLTGVPYRETQYF
TRBJ2-5 . TRBV29-1 . TGCAGCGTTGTCAGGGGAGGGGAGACCCAGTACTTC CSVVRGGETQYF
TRBJ2-1 . TRBV27 TRBD1 TGTGCCAGCAGTTTTGTGACAGGGGGCTTCCCTAGGAATGAGCAGTTCTTC CASSFVTGGFPRNEQFF
TRBJ1-1 . TRBV7-2 TRBD1 TGTGCCAGCAGCCTTCAGGGGGGGAACACTGAAGCTTTCTTT CASSLQGGNTEAFF
TRBJ2-1 . TRBV24-1 TRBD2 TGTGCCACCAGTGCCTTGGGGGGGTTCGCCTACAATGAGCAGTTCTTC CATSALGGFAYNEQFF
TRBJ1-1 . TRBV5-1 . TGCGCCAGCAGCTTACAGGGCATGAACACTGAAGCTTTCTTT CASSLQGMNTEAFF
TRBJ1-6 . TRBV3-1/TRBV3-2 . TGTGCCAGCAGCCAATACAGGGTAGGGGTTAATTCACCCCTCCACTTT CASSQYRVGVNSPLHF
TRBJ2-1 . TRBV24-1 TRBD2 TGTGCCACCAGTGATCCGATGGGGGGGAGTAGCGGGAGGGCCTACAATGAGCAGTTCTTC CATSDPMGGSSGRAYNEQFF
TRBJ2-1 . TRBV5-4 . TGTGCCAGCAGCTTGGGTGCGGGCTCCTACAATGAGCAGTTCTTC CASSLGAGSYNEQFF
TRBJ2-1 . TRBV27 . TGTGCCCCCGGTGAGCAAGTGTACAATGAGCAGTTCTTC CAPGEQVYNEQFF
TRBJ1-5 few TRBV7-2 . TGTGCCAGCAGCTCCCAGGGGTCCGCCAATCAGCCCCAGCATTTT CASSSQGSANQPQHF
TRBJ2-1 . TRBV7-2 . TGTGCCAGCAGCTTATGGGGGCCGGCGTCCTACAATGAGCAGTTCTTC CASSLWGPASYNEQFF
TRBJ1-2 few TRBV4-3 . TGCGCCAGCAGCCAAGGACAGAACTATGGCTACACCTTC CASSQGQNYGYTF
TRBJ2-1 . TRBV3-1/TRBV3-2 TRBD2 TGTGCCAGCAGCTCCTCGACTAGCGGGCGGGGGAATGAGCAGTTCTTC CASSSSTSGRGNEQFF
TRBJ1-2 . TRBV5-4 . TGTGCCAGCAGCCGGGGGGGGCAGGGCTACACCTTC CASSRGGQGYTF
TRBJ2-7 . TRBV29-1 TRBD1 TGCAGCGTCCTACAGGGGCAGTACGAGCAGTACTTC CSVLQGQYEQYF
TRBJ1-5 . TRBV20-1 . TGCAGTGCTAGTGGGCTCGATTATAGCAATCAGCCCCAGCATTTT CSASGLDYSNQPQHF
TRBJ1-1 . TRBV3-1/TRBV3-2 . TGTGCCAGCAGGGGGGGCACTGAAGCTTTCTTT CASRGGTEAFF
TRBJ2-3 . TRBV30 . TGTGCCTTAAGCACCAATACGCAGTATTTT CALSTNTQYF
TRBJ2-7 . TRBV14 TRBD1 TGTGCCAGCAGCCCCCGACAGGGAGTCTACGAGCAGTACTTC CASSPRQGVYEQYF
TRBJ1-3 many TRBV30 . TGTGCCTGGAGGGCAGGGAACTCTGGAAACACCATATATTTT CAWRAGNSGNTIYF
TRBJ2-3 . TRBV10-1 TRBD2 TGCGCCAGCACTGGTAGCGGGGTTACAGATACGCAGTATTTT CASTGSGVTDTQYF